One sample yielded the 9 T cell receptor beta chains listed below, sequenced in a study of identical twins. TCRdb processed the 5' RACE reads anew with MiXCR; each CDR3 protein has one entry. The sample holds under 300,000 distinct CDR3 sequences; over 12% are singletons and the top ten take 8.8%. Sequenced sample: memory (CD45RO+) T cells sorted from blood. These receptors all come from a woman aged 18-29 years in good health.

The chain combines TRBV20-1 with TRBJ2-7; 8 nucleotides align to TRBD2. Germline CDR1 DFQATT, CDR2 SNEGSKA (reference sequence). This CDR3 comprises 13 residues. V shed 4 bases and J 2 bases; nucleotides not matched to a gene: 4. CDR3 sequence (DNA): TGCAGTGCTAAAGCGGGGGATACCTACGAGCAGTACTTC. Translating gives CSAKAGDTYEQYF.

Only a few counts were recorded for this clonotype. The rearrangement joins TRBV11-2 to TRBJ2-3, with D hard to call. This CDR3 spans 11 amino acids. The V end lost 5 bases, the J end lost 4 bases, and 4 bases lay between the germline ends. Germline V CDR1 and CDR2: SGHAT, FQNNGV. The CDR3 coding sequence is TGTGCCAGCAGCACCGCAGATACGCAGTATTTT. Amino acids: CASSTADTQYF.

The count of this clonotype is one. The V and J genes are TRBV27 and TRBJ2-3; 9 bases match TRBD2. V shed 4 bases and J 2 bases; nucleotides not matched to a gene: 4. This CDR3 comprises 15 residues. The germline V gene has CDR1 MNHEY and CDR2 SMNVEV (reference sequence). In nucleotides, the CDR3 is TGTGCCAGCAGTTCGGGACTAGCCCTCACAGATACGCAGTATTTT. It translates to CASSSGLALTDTQYF.

This chain links TRBV7-2 with TRBJ2-6, with D hard to call. V was clipped by 1 base and J by 4 bases, with 11 bases between them. The CDR3 has 16 residues. From germline, CDR1 is SGHTA and CDR2 FQGNSA. CDR3 in DNA: TGTGCCAGCAGCTTAGGTGCTTGGGCAGGGGCCAACGTCCTGACTTTC. It specifies CASSLGAWAGANVLTF.

V and J are TRBV11-2 and TRBJ2-1; 13 positions agree with TRBD2. The germline gives CDR1 SGHAT, CDR2 FQNNGV. The junction had 18 bases not matched to a gene; V was cut back by 8 bases and J by 8 bases. This CDR3 has 18 residues. CDR3 protein: CASFSGTSGISNGYEQFF. DNA for the CDR3: TGTGCCAGCTTCAGCGGGACTAGCGGGATTTCGAATGGGTATGAGCAGTTCTTC.

This clonotype has a handful of counts. The chain combines TRBV9 with TRBJ2-3, with 8 bases fitting TRBD2. Germline CDR1 reads SGDLS; CDR2 reads YYNGEE. The CDR3 consists of 19 residues. V shed 0 bases and J 5 bases; nucleotides not matched to a gene: 17. CDR3 nucleotides: TGTGCCAGCAGCGTAGCTCCGTTTTCGGATAGCGGGGTAGGAGATACGCAGTATTTT. This gives the protein CASSVAPFSDSGVGDTQYF. Full variable domain (missing parts from reference TRBV9 and TRBJ2-3): DSGVTQTPKHLITATGQRVTLRCSPRSGDLSVYWYQQSLDQGLQFLIQYYNGEERAKGNILERFSAQQFPDLHSELNLSSLELGDSALYFCASSVAPFSDSGVGDTQYFGPGTRLTVL.

This clonotype was detected only a few times. V is TRBV6-6 and J is TRBJ1-1; tentatively, D is TRBD1 (5 bases). V was cut by 7 bases and J by 3 bases, with 9 bases left in between. The CDR3 covers 12 residues. Looked up from germline, CDR1 is MNHNY and CDR2 is SVGAGI (reference sequence). The CDR3, as DNA: TGTGCCAGCACGGTGGGGGACACTGAAGCTTTCTTT. Translated, it gives CASTVGDTEAFF.

The chain links TRBV10-3 to TRBJ2-3, with D unclear. Germline lookup yields CDR1 ENHRY and CDR2 SYGVKD. Trimming removed 7 bases at V and 0 bases at J, with 8 bases between. The CDR3 is 13 amino acids. The CDR3 here is CAITPPSTDTQYF. DNA of the CDR3: TGTGCCATCACTCCCCCTAGCACAGATACGCAGTATTTT.

In this sample, this clonotype turned up a few times. The chain couples TRBV20-1 to TRBJ2-5; 10 positions match TRBD1. Looked up from germline, CDR1 is DFQATT and CDR2 is SNEGSKA (reference sequence). The CDR3 runs to 13 residues. V was clipped by 3 bases and J by 6 bases; unmatched bases: 4. CDR3 in DNA: TGCAGTGCTAGGGGGACAGGGGAAAAGACCCAGTACTTC. Protein product: CSARGTGEKTQYF.